Listed below are T cell receptor beta chains from one sample, sequenced in a study of blood T cell repertoires in COVID-19. TCRdb keeps only in-frame clones here, not all; method: immunoSEQ multiplex PCR. The data hold 350,000 to 450,000 clones, with approximately 81% observed a single time. Sample: peripheral blood. The receptors here all came from a woman between 18 and 30 years old with acute or convalescent COVID-19. Each CDR3 is given with its conserved first and last residue. The D gene is left open where the match is weak. Rows may omit the clone size; those that give it use once, few, many or a size class.

abundance: few
d_gene: TRBD2
j_gene: TRBJ2-7
v_gene: TRBV27
CDR3nt: TGTGCCAGCAGTTATGTGGGGACTAGCGGGAGTAGGTACGAGCAGTACTTC
CDR3aa: CASSYVGTSGSRYEQYF

abundance: -
d_gene: TRBD1
j_gene: TRBJ2-5
v_gene: TRBV6-1
CDR3nt: TGTGCCAGCAGTGAAAGGCCAGGGGGCCGGGAGACCCAGTACTTC
CDR3aa: CASSERPGGRETQYF

abundance: -
d_gene: TRBD1
j_gene: TRBJ2-3
v_gene: TRBV13
CDR3nt: TGTGCCAGCACCCGGGGCACAGGGGATGGAGATACGCAGTATTTT
CDR3aa: CASTRGTGDGDTQYF

abundance: -
d_gene: TRBD1
j_gene: TRBJ1-5
v_gene: TRBV28
CDR3nt: TGTGCCATCCATCCTCAGGCCAGGGGGCCGGGTCAGCCCCAGCATTTT
CDR3aa: CAIHPQARGPGQPQHF

abundance: -
d_gene: TRBD2
j_gene: TRBJ2-7
v_gene: TRBV27
CDR3nt: TGTGCCAGCAGTTTATATCTAGTCGGTGGTAGCGGGAGGTCCCCCGCCTACGAGCAGTACTTC
CDR3aa: CASSLYLVGGSGRSPAYEQYF

abundance: -
d_gene: TRBD1
j_gene: TRBJ2-1
v_gene: TRBV5-6
CDR3nt: TGTGCCAGCAGCCCTGACAGGGGGACCGTCCCCCTCAATGAGCAGTTCTTC
CDR3aa: CASSPDRGTVPLNEQFF

abundance: -
d_gene: -
j_gene: TRBJ1-5
v_gene: TRBV28
CDR3nt: TGTGCCAGCAGCCTCCGGGGGGGGAGGATGAGCAATCAGCCCCAGCATTTT
CDR3aa: CASSLRGGRMSNQPQHF

abundance: -
d_gene: -
j_gene: TRBJ2-3
v_gene: TRBV9
CDR3nt: TGTGCCAGCAGCGTAGGCCAAGCGGGTAGTAGCACAGATACGCAGTATTTT
CDR3aa: CASSVGQAGSSTDTQYF

abundance: -
d_gene: -
j_gene: TRBJ1-2
v_gene: TRBV12-3/TRBV12-4
CDR3nt: TGTGCCAGCAGTTTCACCGGGGGCTATGGCTACACCTTC
CDR3aa: CASSFTGGYGYTF

abundance: -
d_gene: TRBD1
j_gene: TRBJ1-2
v_gene: TRBV19
CDR3nt: TGTGCCAGTAGTATAGAACAGGGGTACAATGGCTACACCTTC
CDR3aa: CASSIEQGYNGYTF

abundance: -
d_gene: TRBD1
j_gene: TRBJ2-7
v_gene: TRBV7-9
CDR3nt: TGTGCCAGCAGCCTGACAGGGAATTGGAACGAGCAGTACTTC
CDR3aa: CASSLTGNWNEQYF

abundance: -
d_gene: TRBD1
j_gene: TRBJ1-5
v_gene: TRBV28
CDR3nt: TGTGCCAGCAGTCCAGGACAGGGCGATCAGCCCCAGCATTTT
CDR3aa: CASSPGQGDQPQHF

abundance: once
d_gene: -
j_gene: TRBJ2-7
v_gene: TRBV4-1
CDR3nt: TGCGCCAGCAGCCAAGAAGGTGCACAGTCCTACGAGCAGTACTTC
CDR3aa: CASSQEGAQSYEQYF

abundance: -
d_gene: -
j_gene: TRBJ1-2
v_gene: TRBV5-5
CDR3nt: TGTGCCAGCAGCTTGGGGAGGGGCGGGGATGGCTACACCTTC
CDR3aa: CASSLGRGGDGYTF

abundance: -
d_gene: TRBD2
j_gene: TRBJ2-7
v_gene: TRBV7-2
CDR3nt: TGTGCCAGCGGTACTAGCGACTCCTACGAGCAGTACTTC
CDR3aa: CASGTSDSYEQYF

abundance: few
d_gene: TRBD1
j_gene: TRBJ1-4
v_gene: TRBV28
CDR3nt: TGTGCCAGCAGTACCGGGACAGGGGGAAATGAAAAACTGTTTTTT
CDR3aa: CASSTGTGGNEKLFF

abundance: -
d_gene: -
j_gene: TRBJ2-7
v_gene: TRBV24-1
CDR3nt: TGTGCCACCAGTCACAGTGACAAAATCTACGAGCAGTACTTC
CDR3aa: CATSHSDKIYEQYF

abundance: -
d_gene: TRBD2
j_gene: TRBJ2-1
v_gene: TRBV3-1/TRBV3-2
CDR3nt: TGTGCCAGCAGCCAAGCGGGAGGGCCTAATGAGCAGTTCTTC
CDR3aa: CASSQAGGPNEQFF

abundance: -
d_gene: -
j_gene: TRBJ1-4
v_gene: TRBV5-5
CDR3nt: TGTGCCAGCAGCTTGGGACCCGGAGTCGAAAAACTGTTTTTT
CDR3aa: CASSLGPGVEKLFF

abundance: -
d_gene: TRBD2
j_gene: TRBJ2-5
v_gene: TRBV5-1
CDR3nt: TGCGCCAGCAGCTTGAGACTAGCGGGAGAGACCCAGTACTTC
CDR3aa: CASSLRLAGETQYF

abundance: -
d_gene: -
j_gene: TRBJ1-2
v_gene: TRBV9
CDR3nt: TGTGCCAGCAGCATAGACGGGGGATCAAGGGTGGGTCGCTACACCTTC
CDR3aa: CASSIDGGSRVGRYTF

abundance: -
d_gene: -
j_gene: TRBJ1-2
v_gene: TRBV25-1
CDR3nt: TGTGCCAGCAGTGAATCCTCTTCGGCTAACTATGGCTACACCTTC
CDR3aa: CASSESSSANYGYTF

abundance: few
d_gene: TRBD2
j_gene: TRBJ2-2
v_gene: TRBV2
CDR3nt: TGTGCCAGCAGATCTAGCGGGAGGTTCGGCGGGGAGCTGTTTTTT
CDR3aa: CASRSSGRFGGELFF

abundance: -
d_gene: -
j_gene: TRBJ2-4
v_gene: TRBV29-1
CDR3nt: TGCAGCGTTGAGACGACGACAGGTGGAATTCAGTACTTC
CDR3aa: CSVETTTGGIQYF

abundance: -
d_gene: TRBD1
j_gene: TRBJ2-2
v_gene: TRBV25-1
CDR3nt: TGTGCCAGCAGTGATTTAATACAGGGGGCTAACACCGGGGAGCTGTTTTTT
CDR3aa: CASSDLIQGANTGELFF

abundance: -
d_gene: TRBD2
j_gene: TRBJ2-3
v_gene: TRBV7-9
CDR3nt: TGTGCCAGTACGCCCGGGACTAGCGTAACCTCTAGCACAGATACGCAGTATTTT
CDR3aa: CASTPGTSVTSSTDTQYF

abundance: -
d_gene: TRBD2
j_gene: TRBJ2-5
v_gene: TRBV9
CDR3nt: TGTGCCAGCAGTTATGGACTAGCGGGAGGGCACCCCCCAGAGACCCAGTACTTC
CDR3aa: CASSYGLAGGHPPETQYF

abundance: -
d_gene: TRBD1
j_gene: TRBJ2-1
v_gene: TRBV5-5
CDR3nt: TGTGCCAGCAGCCCGCAGCCCGGGGACAGCAATGAGCAGTTCTTC
CDR3aa: CASSPQPGDSNEQFF